Each of the 10 T cell receptor beta chains below was sequenced from the same sample in a study of beta chain features in type 1 diabetes listed by TCRdb under 2018. Preparation of the library involved the immunoSEQ multiplex PCR assay. The entire isolated RNA was reverse transcribed using the High Capacity cDNA Reverse Transcription Kit, and thus expressed TCRB transcripts were sequenced. TCRdb mirrors the immuneACCESS table, restricted to in-frame sequences. Some clones are absent from its copies; in checked studies, under half trace to an unresolved V gene, and the reason for the others is unknown. Counted in this sample were 500,000 to 850,000 clones; around 15% of them appeared once. 0.03% to 0.04% of the sample is taken by the ten largest. Overall study results and their limits: In all four CD4+ subsets, TCRB CDR3 length was moderately but significantly shorter in type 1 diabetes patients.

These receptors have no known antigen. The sample was naive CD4+ T cells from blood. The sample's cell subset or site, from its label and the paper: true naive CD4+ T cells. All receptors derive from a man in his late teens or twenties with type 1 diabetes.

The chain is built from TRBV15 and TRBJ2-1; 9 nucleotides line up with TRBD2. This CDR3 region has 17 residues. Germline CDR1 and CDR2: LNHNV and YYDKDF (reference sequence). The junction had 7 bases not matched to a gene; V was cut back by 1 base and J by 3 bases. The CDR3 DNA reads as TGTGCCACCAGCAGAGCCCCCGGTAGCGGGGGCTACAATGAGCAGTTCTTC. Translating it yields CATSRAPGSGGYNEQFF.

The chain combines TRBV5-1 with TRBJ2-7; no clear D. The CDR3 consists of 11 residues. The germline V and J ends were trimmed by 3 bases and 4 bases, with 5 bases remaining between them. Germline CDR1 and CDR2: SGHRS and YFSETQ. The CDR3 DNA sequence: TGCGCCAGCAGCTCCCAGTACGAGCAGTACTTC. Translation gives CASSSQYEQYF.

This chain connects TRBV5-1 to TRBJ1-1; tentatively, D is TRBD1 (6 bases). The CDR3 extends over 14 amino acids. V lost 0 bases and J lost 5, with 11 bases in between. Germline values: CDR1 SGHRS, CDR2 YFSETQ. CDR3: CASSLGQVGTEAFF. CDR3 in DNA: TGCGCCAGCAGCTTGGGACAGGTAGGGACTGAAGCTTTCTTT.

In nucleotides, the CDR3 is TGTGCCAGCTCACACGGACAGGAAGGCCAGCCCCAGCATTTT. Amino acids: CASSHGQEGQPQHF. V usage is TRBV18 and J usage is TRBJ1-5; TRBD1 agrees at 7 bases. This CDR3 has 14 residues. The V and J ends lost 4 bases and 7 bases, in that order; junction bases with no gene match: 7. Germline V gives CDR1 KGHSH, CDR2 LQKENI. Full variable domain (outside the CDR3, taken from reference TRBV18 and TRBJ1-5): NAGVMQNPRHLVRRRGQEARLRCSPMKGHSHVYWYRQLPEEGLKFMVYLQKENIIDESGMPKERFSAEFPKEGPSILRIQQVVRGDSAAYFCASSHGQEGQPQHFGDGTRLSIL.

This clone turned up a few times. This chain links TRBV27 with TRBJ2-5, with D unclear. The CDR3 sequence is 14 residues long. The germline gives CDR1 MNHEY, CDR2 SMNVEV (reference sequence). Between the trimmed V and J ends, which lost 8 bases and 5 bases, there was a span of 18 bases. The CDR3 loop reads CASSWSLGGETQYF. In DNA form, the CDR3 reads TGTGCCAGCTCATGGAGTTTAGGTGGGGAGACCCAGTACTTC.

This clone was recorded only once. This chain connects TRBV6-5 to TRBJ2-5, with 7 bases identical to TRBD2. V shed 2 bases and J 5 bases; nucleotides not matched to a gene: 11. Germline V gene sequence: CDR1 MNHEY, CDR2 SVGAGI. The CDR3 runs 16 residues. Here the CDR3 reads CASSYDWGRARETQYF. The CDR3 DNA reads TGTGCCAGCAGTTACGACTGGGGGAGGGCCCGGGAGACCCAGTACTTC.

This clone occurred a few times. The chain recombines TRBV6-1 with TRBJ2-2; D not resolved. Germline lookup yields CDR1 MNHNS and CDR2 SASEGT. CDR3 length equals 13 residues. The V gene lost 5 bases and the J gene lost 14 bases, with 18 bases spanning the gap. The CDR3 here is CASSKESASELFF. In DNA, the CDR3 is TGTGCCAGCAGTAAAGAGTCAGCGAGTGAACTGTTTTTT.

This clone has only a few counts. V is TRBV7-2 and J is TRBJ2-3; 7 bases align to TRBD1. CDR3 length equals 13 residues. Germline loops: CDR1 SGHTA, CDR2 FQGNSA. Trimming removed 10 bases from V and 1 base from J; junction bases left unmatched: 5. The CDR3 is CAIHRGGTDTQYF. The DNA for the CDR3 is TGTGCCATCCACAGGGGAGGCACAGATACGCAGTATTTT.

The chain employs TRBV23-1 and TRBJ2-7; 7 bases are a match to TRBD2. TRBV23-1 qualifies as an ORF whose function is uncertain. The CDR3 is 16 residues long. V was pared by 0 bases and J by 2 bases, with 7 bases of the junction left unmatched. CDR3 protein: CASSQSWAGAPYEQYF. The CDR3 nucleotides read TGCGCCAGCAGTCAATCTTGGGCGGGAGCCCCCTACGAGCAGTACTTC.

The V call is TRBV29-1, the J call TRBJ2-5, with D unresolved. Germline assignment: CDR1 SQVTM and CDR2 ANQGSEA. V lost 3 bases, J lost 1 base, and 3 bases lay in between. The CDR3 length is 11 residues. CDR3 residues: CSVEPQETQYF. The DNA for the CDR3 is TGCAGCGTTGAGCCCCAAGAGACCCAGTACTTC.